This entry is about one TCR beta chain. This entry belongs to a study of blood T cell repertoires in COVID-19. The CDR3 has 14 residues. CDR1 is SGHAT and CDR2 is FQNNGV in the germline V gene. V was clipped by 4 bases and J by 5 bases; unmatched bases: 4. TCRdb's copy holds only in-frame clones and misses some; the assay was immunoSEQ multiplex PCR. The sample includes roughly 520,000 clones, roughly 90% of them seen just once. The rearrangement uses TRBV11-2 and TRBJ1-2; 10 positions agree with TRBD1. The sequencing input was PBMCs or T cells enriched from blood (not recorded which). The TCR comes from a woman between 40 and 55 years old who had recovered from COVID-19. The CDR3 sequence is CASSSTGGAYGYTF. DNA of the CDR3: TGTGCCAGCAGCTCGACAGGGGGCGCTTATGGCTACACCTTC.